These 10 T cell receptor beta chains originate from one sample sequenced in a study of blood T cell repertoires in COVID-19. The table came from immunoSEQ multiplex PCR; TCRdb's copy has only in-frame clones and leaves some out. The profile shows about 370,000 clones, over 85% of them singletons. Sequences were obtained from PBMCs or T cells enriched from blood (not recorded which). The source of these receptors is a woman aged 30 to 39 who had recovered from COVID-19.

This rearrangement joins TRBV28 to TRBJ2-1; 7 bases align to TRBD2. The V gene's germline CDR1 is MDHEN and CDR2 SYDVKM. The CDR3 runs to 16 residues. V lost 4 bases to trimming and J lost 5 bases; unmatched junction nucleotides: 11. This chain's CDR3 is CASSWFWEGLDNEQFF. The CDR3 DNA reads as TGTGCCAGCAGTTGGTTTTGGGAGGGCCTCGACAATGAGCAGTTCTTC.

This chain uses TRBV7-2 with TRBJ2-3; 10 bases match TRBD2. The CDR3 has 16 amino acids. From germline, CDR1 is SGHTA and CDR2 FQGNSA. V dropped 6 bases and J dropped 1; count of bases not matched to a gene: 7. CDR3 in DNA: TGTGCCAGCAGACAAACTAGCGGGGCTGGCACAGATACGCAGTATTTT. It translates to CASRQTSGAGTDTQYF. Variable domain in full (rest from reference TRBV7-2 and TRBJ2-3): GAGVSQSPSNKVTEKGKDVELRCDPISGHTALYWYRQSLGQGLEFLIYFQGNSAPDKSGLPSDRFSAERTGGSVSTLTIQRTQQEDSAVYLCASRQTSGAGTDTQYFGPGTRLTVL.

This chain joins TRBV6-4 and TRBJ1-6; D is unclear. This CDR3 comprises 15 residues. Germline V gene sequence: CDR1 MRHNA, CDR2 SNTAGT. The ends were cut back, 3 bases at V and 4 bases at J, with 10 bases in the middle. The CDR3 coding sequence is TGTGCCAGCAGTGAGGGGAGATTTTATAATTCACCCCTCCACTTT. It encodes CASSEGRFYNSPLHF.

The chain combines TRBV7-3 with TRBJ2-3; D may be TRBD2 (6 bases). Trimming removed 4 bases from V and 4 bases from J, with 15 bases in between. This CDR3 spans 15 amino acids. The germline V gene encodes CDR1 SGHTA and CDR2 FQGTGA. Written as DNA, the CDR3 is TGTGCCAGCAGCTACTCGGGACTCATGGCAGATACGCAGTATTTT. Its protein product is CASSYSGLMADTQYF.

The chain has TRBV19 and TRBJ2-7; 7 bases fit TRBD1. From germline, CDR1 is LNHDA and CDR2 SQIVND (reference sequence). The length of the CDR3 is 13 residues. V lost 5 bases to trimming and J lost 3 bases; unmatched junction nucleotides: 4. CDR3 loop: CASSRGQLYEQYF. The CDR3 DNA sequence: TGTGCCAGTAGTCGGGGACAGCTCTACGAGCAGTACTTC.

The CDR3: CAISRDREETQYF. CDR3 in DNA: TGTGCCATCAGCCGGGACAGAGAAGAGACCCAGTACTTC. The genes are TRBV10-3 and TRBJ2-5; 7 bases agree with TRBD1. Germline-derived CDR1 and CDR2 are ENHRY and SYGVKD. V lost 6 bases, J lost 3 bases, and 4 bases stayed unmatched. The CDR3 totals 13 residues.

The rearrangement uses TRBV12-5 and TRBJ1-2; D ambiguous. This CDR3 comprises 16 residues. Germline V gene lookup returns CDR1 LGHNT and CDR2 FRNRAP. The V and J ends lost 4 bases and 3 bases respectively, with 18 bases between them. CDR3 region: CASGYLPLNLDYGYTF. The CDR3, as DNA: TGTGCTAGTGGTTACTTACCCCTTAACTTGGACTATGGCTACACCTTC.

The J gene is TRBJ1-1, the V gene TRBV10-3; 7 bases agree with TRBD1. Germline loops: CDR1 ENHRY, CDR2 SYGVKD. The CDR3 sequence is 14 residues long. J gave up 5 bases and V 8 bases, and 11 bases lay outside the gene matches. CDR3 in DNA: TGTGCCATCGCTGGACCACCAGGGGGTACTGAAGCTTTCTTT. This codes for CAIAGPPGGTEAFF.

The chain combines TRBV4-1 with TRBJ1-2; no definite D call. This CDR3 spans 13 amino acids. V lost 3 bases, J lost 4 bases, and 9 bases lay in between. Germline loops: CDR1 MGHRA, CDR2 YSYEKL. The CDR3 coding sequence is TGCGCCAGCAGCCAGCCTGGCATCTATGGCTACACCTTC. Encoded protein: CASSQPGIYGYTF.

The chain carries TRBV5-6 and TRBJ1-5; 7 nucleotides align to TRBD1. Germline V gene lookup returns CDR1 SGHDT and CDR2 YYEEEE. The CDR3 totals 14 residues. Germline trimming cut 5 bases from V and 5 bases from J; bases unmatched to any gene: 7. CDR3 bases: TGTGCCAGCAGTTCGGACAGGAGACATCAGCCCCAGCATTTT. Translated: CASSSDRRHQPQHF.